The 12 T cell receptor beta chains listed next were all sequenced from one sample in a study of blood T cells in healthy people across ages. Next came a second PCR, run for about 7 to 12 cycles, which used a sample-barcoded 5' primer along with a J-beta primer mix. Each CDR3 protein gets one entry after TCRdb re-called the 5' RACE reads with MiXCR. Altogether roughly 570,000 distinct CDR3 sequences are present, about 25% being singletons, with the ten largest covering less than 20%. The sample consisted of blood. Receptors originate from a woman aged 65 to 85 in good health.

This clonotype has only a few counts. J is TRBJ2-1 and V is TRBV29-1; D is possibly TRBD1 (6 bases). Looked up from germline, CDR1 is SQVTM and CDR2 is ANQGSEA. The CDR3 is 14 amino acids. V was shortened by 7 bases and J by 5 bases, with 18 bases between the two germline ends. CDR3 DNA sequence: TGCAGCGCCGTGGGCAGGGGACCCCACAATGAGCAGTTCTTC. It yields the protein CSAVGRGPHNEQFF.

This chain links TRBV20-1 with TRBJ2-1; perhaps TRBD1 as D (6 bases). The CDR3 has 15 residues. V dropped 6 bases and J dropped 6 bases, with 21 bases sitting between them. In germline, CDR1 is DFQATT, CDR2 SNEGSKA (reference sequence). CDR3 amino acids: CSAKRGSLLRNEQFF. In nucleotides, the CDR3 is TGCAGTGCCAAGAGGGGGAGTCTTCTACGCAATGAGCAGTTCTTC.

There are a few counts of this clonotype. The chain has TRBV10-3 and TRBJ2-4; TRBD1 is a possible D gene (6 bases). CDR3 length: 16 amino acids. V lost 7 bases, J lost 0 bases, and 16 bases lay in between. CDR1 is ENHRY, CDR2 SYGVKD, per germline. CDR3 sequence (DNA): TGTGCCATCAAATCGGACAGTCGTACAGCCAAAAACATTCAGTACTTC. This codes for CAIKSDSRTAKNIQYF.

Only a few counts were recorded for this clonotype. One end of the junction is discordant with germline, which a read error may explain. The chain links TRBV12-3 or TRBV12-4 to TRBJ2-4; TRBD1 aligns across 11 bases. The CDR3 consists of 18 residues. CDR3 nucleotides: TGTGCCAGCAGTCTCCAAACCGGGACAGGGGGACCCAAAAACATTCAGCACTTC. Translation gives CASSLQTGTGGPKNIQHF.

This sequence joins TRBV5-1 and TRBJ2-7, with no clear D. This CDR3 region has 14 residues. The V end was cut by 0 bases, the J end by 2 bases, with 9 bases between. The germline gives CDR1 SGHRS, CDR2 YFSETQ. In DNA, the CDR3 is TGCGCCAGCAGCTTGGTCACGGGCCCCTACGAGCAGTACTTC. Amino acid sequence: CASSLVTGPYEQYF. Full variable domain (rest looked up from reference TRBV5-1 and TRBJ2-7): KAGVTQTPRYLIKTRGQQVTLSCSPISGHRSVSWYQQTPGQGLQFLFEYFSETQRNKGNFPGRFSGRQFSNSRSEMNVSTLELGDSALYLCASSLVTGPYEQYFGPGTRLTVT.

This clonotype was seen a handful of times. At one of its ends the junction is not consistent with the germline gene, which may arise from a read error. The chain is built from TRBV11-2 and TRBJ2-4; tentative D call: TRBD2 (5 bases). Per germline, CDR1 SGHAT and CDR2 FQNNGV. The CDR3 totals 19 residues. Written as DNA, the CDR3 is TGTGCCAGCAGCTTAGCCCGGACTGTGCAGAAGGAAACCAAAAGCATTCAGTACTTC. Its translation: CASSLARTVQKETKSIQYF.

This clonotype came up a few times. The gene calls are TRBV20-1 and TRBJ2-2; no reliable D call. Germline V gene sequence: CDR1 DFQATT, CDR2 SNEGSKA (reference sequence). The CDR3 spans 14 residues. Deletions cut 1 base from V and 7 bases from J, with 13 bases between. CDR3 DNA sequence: TGCAGTGCTAGAGTACAGTCTTCGGGCGGGGAGCTGTTTTTT. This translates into CSARVQSSGGELFF.

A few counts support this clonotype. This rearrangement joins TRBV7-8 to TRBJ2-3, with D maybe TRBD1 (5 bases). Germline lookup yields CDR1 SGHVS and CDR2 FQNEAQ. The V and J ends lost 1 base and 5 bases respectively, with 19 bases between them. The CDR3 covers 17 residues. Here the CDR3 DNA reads TGTGCCAGCAGCTTAGATCTGGCAGGGCGTGATGGAGATACGCAGTATTTT. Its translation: CASSLDLAGRDGDTQYF.

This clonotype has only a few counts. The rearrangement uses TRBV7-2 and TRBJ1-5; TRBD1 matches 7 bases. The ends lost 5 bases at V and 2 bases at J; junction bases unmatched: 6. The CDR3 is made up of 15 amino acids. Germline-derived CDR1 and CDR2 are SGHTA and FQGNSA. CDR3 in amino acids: CASSPRGLGNQPQHF. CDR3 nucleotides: TGTGCCAGCAGCCCGAGGGGGCTGGGCAATCAGCCCCAGCATTTT.

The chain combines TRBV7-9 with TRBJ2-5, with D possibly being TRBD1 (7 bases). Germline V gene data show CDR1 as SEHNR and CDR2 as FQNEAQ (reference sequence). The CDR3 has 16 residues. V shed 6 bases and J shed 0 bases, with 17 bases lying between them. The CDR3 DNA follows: TGTGCCAGCAGTTTTTTAGGAGGGACAGACCAAGAGACCCAGTACTTC. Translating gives CASSFLGGTDQETQYF.

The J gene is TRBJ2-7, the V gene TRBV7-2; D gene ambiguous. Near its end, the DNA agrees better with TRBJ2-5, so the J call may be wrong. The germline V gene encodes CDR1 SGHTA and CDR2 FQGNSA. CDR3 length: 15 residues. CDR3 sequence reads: CASSLVSAYQETQYF. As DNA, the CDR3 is TGTGCCAGCAGCTTAGTTTCAGCGTACCAAGAGACCCAGTACTTC.

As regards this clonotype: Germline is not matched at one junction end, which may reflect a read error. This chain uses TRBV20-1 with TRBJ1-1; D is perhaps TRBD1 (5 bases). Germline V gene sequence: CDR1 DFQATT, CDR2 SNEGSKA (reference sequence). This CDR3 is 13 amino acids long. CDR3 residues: CGASPGHNTEAFF. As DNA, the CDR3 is TGCGGTGCTAGCCCCGGACATAACACTGAAGCTTTCTTT.